One T cell receptor (beta chain) is described in this entry. The antigen is not known. These data belong to a study of PD-1 blockade in classical Hodgkin lymphoma. Study-level results: A significant rise in TCR diversity by C4D1 was seen for CD4+ but not CD8+ cells. The study reported lower baseline TCR diversity in newly diagnosed patients than in healthy donors. Whoever responded completely had baseline diversity much like that seen in newly diagnosed patients.

Sequencing was performed with immunoSEQ multiplex PCR; in TCRdb, only in-frame clones are kept and a portion is missing. The data hold 100,000 or so clones, with around nine tenths observed a single time. Indicated time point: cycle 4 day 1 (C4D1), after 6 weeks of nivolumab. Relapse was seen in all patients after autologous stem cell transplantation, and brentuximab vedotin exposure was variable. The specimen was peripheral blood mononuclear cells (PBMCs), collected before the fourth cycle of nivolumab. This clonotype originated in a human donor with classical Hodgkin lymphoma.

In DNA, the CDR3 is TGTGCCAGTAGTTTAGTGAGCGGGAGCACAGATACGCAGTATTTT. Translated, it gives CASSLVSGSTDTQYF. The chain has TRBV19 and TRBJ2-3; D is perhaps TRBD2 (6 bases). V lost 5 bases to trimming and J lost 0 bases, with 12 bases between them. The length of the CDR3 is 15 residues. Germline V gene sequence: CDR1 LNHDA, CDR2 SQIVND (reference sequence).